The text below deals with one T cell receptor beta chain. In the source study's methods: Using reference gene primer amplification, nucleated cell counts were estimated. The method was immunoSEQ multiplex PCR; TCRdb's version includes in-frame clones alone and lacks a portion of them. The DNA was the basis for D and trimming; V, J and clone size are from that table. In the table there are 250,000 to 300,000 clones, roughly nine tenths of which are singletons. One Seattle source followed patients from active infection through their disease course. This entry belongs to a study of blood T cell repertoires in COVID-19. In the study overall: Some COVID-19 samples were acute and others convalescent; all came from the United States, Italy and Spain. T cells, B-cell-depleted T cells, or PBMCs provided the cDNA or gDNA that served as material.

The CDR3 runs to 15 residues. Per the germline V gene, CDR1 is SGHRS and CDR2 is YFSETQ. V shed 5 bases and J 10 bases; nucleotides not matched to a gene: 10. Specimen: peripheral blood. This chain connects TRBV5-1 to TRBJ1-6; 9 bases map to TRBD1. The TCR originated in a woman in her 30s with COVID-19, enrolled during active disease. CDR3 amino acids: CASSPYTGGESPLHF. CDR3 DNA: TGCGCCAGCAGTCCCTACACAGGGGGCGAATCACCCCTCCACTTT.